Following are 16 T cell receptor beta chains from one sample sequenced in a study of cytotoxic CD8 clonotypes in ibrutinib-treated CLL. Clones were read by immunoSEQ multiplex PCR, and TCRdb kept only the in-frame ones, dropping some. The sample has around 25,000 clones, 69% seen once. The starting material was PBMCs, obtained at disease progression, from a patient treated with ibrutinib. The receptors come from a human donor with chronic lymphocytic leukemia.

This chain connects TRBV27 to TRBJ2-6; the D is unclear. CDR3 length equals 15 residues. CDR1 and CDR2 (germline): MNHEY, SMNVEV (reference sequence). V was trimmed by 4 bases and J by 3 bases, leaving 10 bases between them. Written as DNA, the CDR3 is TGTGCCAGCAGTTCGAAGAGGAGTGGGGCCAACGTCCTGACTTTC. It codes for CASSSKRSGANVLTF.

A remark on this clone: At one end, the junction sequence differs from germline, possibly due to a read error. The V call is TRBV5-1, the J call TRBJ1-5; no clear D gene. This CDR3 has 12 residues. The germline CDR1 and CDR2 sequences are SGHRS and YFSETQ. This chain's CDR3 is CASSFRNQPQHF. As DNA, the CDR3 is TGTGCCAGCAGCTTCAGGAACCAGCCCCAGCATTTT.

V and J are TRBV5-4 and TRBJ1-3; a weak D match, TRBD1 (5 bases). The CDR3 covers 15 residues. Trimming left V 3 bases short and J 4 bases short, with 14 bases between. In germline, CDR1 is SGHNT, CDR2 YYREEE (reference sequence). The CDR3 DNA is TGTGCCAGCAGCTCCCGACTGGGGCTCGGAAACACCATATATTTT. Translated: CASSSRLGLGNTIYF.

V and J are TRBV7-9 and TRBJ2-7; tentatively, D is TRBD1 or TRBD2 (7 bases each). Trimming removed 3 bases at V and 5 bases at J, with 11 bases between. Germline V gene data show CDR1 as SEHNR and CDR2 as FQNEAQ (reference sequence). This CDR3 is built from 13 residues. CDR3 sequence: CASSLGGGDEQYF. The DNA of the CDR3 is TGTGCCAGCAGCTTGGGAGGGGGCGACGAGCAGTACTTC.

The chain links TRBV5-4 to TRBJ2-7; D remains ambiguous. The germline V gene encodes CDR1 SGHNT and CDR2 YYREEE (reference sequence). The length of the CDR3 is 13 residues. V was shortened by 2 bases and J by 3 bases, with 9 bases between the two germline ends. In nucleotides, the CDR3 is TGTGCCAGCAGCTTTGGGCGGAACTACGAGCAGTACTTC. Its protein product is CASSFGRNYEQYF.

The V call is TRBV27, the J call TRBJ2-5; 10 positions agree with TRBD1. CDR1 is MNHEY and CDR2 is SMNVEV in the germline V gene (reference sequence). The V and J ends lost 5 bases and 4 bases, in that order; junction bases with no gene match: 13. This CDR3 has 17 amino acids. The CDR3 region is CASSLLGTGVLRETQYF. DNA for the CDR3: TGTGCCAGCAGTCTACTCGGGACAGGGGTCCTTAGAGAGACCCAGTACTTC.

This clone has a handful of counts. The rearrangement uses TRBV5-4 and TRBJ1-6; D is uncertain. The CDR3 covers 16 residues. Per the germline V gene, CDR1 is SGHNT and CDR2 is YYREEE (reference sequence). V was clipped by 3 bases and J by 7 bases, with 17 bases between them. The CDR3 spells CASSSGPDPRNSPLHF. CDR3 bases: TGTGCCAGCAGCTCGGGCCCCGACCCAAGAAATTCACCCCTCCACTTT. The full variable domain, completed using reference TRBV5-4 and TRBJ1-6, is ETGVTQSPTHLIKTRGQQVTLRCSSQSGHNTVSWYQQALGQGPQFIFQYYREEENGRGNFPPRFSGLQFPNYSSELNVNALELDDSALYLCASSSGPDPRNSPLHFGNGTRLTVT.

This clone was observed a few times. The genes are TRBV7-9 and TRBJ1-2; D possibly corresponds to TRBD1 (6 bases). V lost 3 bases and J 8 bases, leaving 10 bases between the germline ends. This CDR3 spans 12 amino acids. In germline, CDR1 is SEHNR, CDR2 FQNEAQ (reference sequence). The CDR3 region is CASSLGARGYTF. CDR3 nucleotide sequence: TGTGCCAGCAGCTTGGGGGCTCGGGGCTACACCTTC. The whole variable domain, remainder taken from reference TRBV7-9 and TRBJ1-2, is DTGVSQNPRHKITKRGQNVTFRCDPISEHNRLYWYRQTLGQGPEFLTYFQNEAQLEKSRLLSDRFSAERPKGSFSTLEIQRTEQGDSAMYLCASSLGARGYTFGSGTRLTVV.

This chain connects TRBV27 to TRBJ2-5, with D unresolved. The germline V gene has CDR1 MNHEY and CDR2 SMNVEV (reference sequence). The CDR3 is 15 amino acids. V dropped 6 bases and J dropped 4 bases, with 18 bases sitting between them. CDR3 sequence: CASSPNTGGGETQYF. The CDR3 coding sequence is TGTGCCAGCAGCCCGAATACGGGCGGTGGAGAGACCCAGTACTTC.

The genes are TRBV19 and TRBJ2-7; tentatively, D is TRBD2 (6 bases). Germline assignment: CDR1 LNHDA and CDR2 SQIVND (reference sequence). The CDR3 covers 14 residues. Trimming cost V 3 bases and J 6 bases, with 15 bases left between them. CDR3 loop: CASSIQRAHAEQYF. In DNA form, the CDR3 reads TGTGCCAGTAGTATTCAGCGGGCCCACGCCGAGCAGTACTTC.

V and J are TRBV7-6 and TRBJ1-4; D remains unclear. The CDR3 sequence is 17 residues long. Looked up from germline, CDR1 is SGHVS and CDR2 is FNYEAQ. V shed 1 base and J shed 4 bases, with 16 bases lying between them. DNA for the CDR3: TGTGCCAGCAGCTTAGGCCTCCGAGGGATGGGTAATGAAAAACTGTTTTTT. Amino acids: CASSLGLRGMGNEKLFF.

This rearrangement joins TRBV7-9 to TRBJ1-6; D is undetermined. V was shortened by 4 bases and J by 3 bases, with 10 bases between the two germline ends. CDR3 size: 15 residues. CDR1 SEHNR and CDR2 FQNEAQ come from the germline V gene (reference sequence). CDR3 sequence (DNA): TGTGCCAGCAGCTCCGGGAGCGGCTATAATTCACCCCTCCACTTT. It codes for CASSSGSGYNSPLHF.

This clone was recorded a few times. The J gene is TRBJ2-7, the V gene TRBV6-6; 8 bases line up with TRBD2. V shed 8 bases and J 6 bases; nucleotides not matched to a gene: 6. Per the germline V gene, CDR1 is MNHNY and CDR2 is SVGAGI (reference sequence). CDR3 length: 12 amino acids. The CDR3 here is CASATGGGEQYF. The CDR3 DNA is TGTGCCAGCGCAACGGGAGGGGGCGAGCAGTACTTC.

CDR3 nucleotides: TGTGCCAGCAGCTTAATTGGCGGGGGTCACAATGAGCAGTTCTTC. Translation gives CASSLIGGGHNEQFF. The rearrangement joins TRBV7-9 to TRBJ2-1; 7 positions match TRBD2. The CDR3 has 15 amino acids. Per germline, CDR1 SEHNR and CDR2 FQNEAQ (reference sequence). Trimming removed 2 bases from V and 5 bases from J; junction bases left unmatched: 6. Together with reference TRBV7-9 and TRBJ2-1, the CDR3 gives the full variable domain: DTGVSQNPRHKITKRGQNVTFRCDPISEHNRLYWYRQTLGQGPEFLTYFQNEAQLEKSRLLSDRFSAERPKGSFSTLEIQRTEQGDSAMYLCASSLIGGGHNEQFFGPGTRLTVL.

This clone was found a few times. The V and J genes are TRBV19 and TRBJ1-6; possibly TRBD1 for D (5 bases). Germline CDR1 is LNHDA and CDR2 is SQIVND (reference sequence). The CDR3 totals 14 residues. Trimming pared 2 bases from V and 10 bases from J, leaving 12 bases between. For the CDR3, the DNA is TGTGCCAGTAGTATAACAGGAAAAGAATCACCCCTCCACTTT. Protein: CASSITGKESPLHF.

The chain is built from TRBV4-2 and TRBJ1-2; D remains unclear. Germline V gene data show CDR1 as LGHNA and CDR2 as YNFKEQ. The CDR3 is made up of 13 amino acids. V lost 1 base and J lost 5, with 8 bases in between. The DNA of the CDR3 is TGTGCCAGCAGCCAAGTTTCCGGGTATGGCTACACCTTC. The encoded protein is CASSQVSGYGYTF.